The clone carrying this T cell receptor beta chain was seen ten or more times. Its antigen is currently unknown. Trimming cost V 3 bases and J 3 bases, with 8 bases left between them. This CDR3 has 13 amino acids. The data derive from a study of T cells in Graves' hyperthyroidism and ophthalmopathy. From RNA transcripts, TCR beta CDR3 regions were amplified. The TCR CDR3 first-round RT-PCR relied on the HTBI primer set. In TCRdb, the multiplex PCR reads were re-called with MiXCR into one record per CDR3 protein. Of under 450,000 distinct CDR3 sequences listed, approximately 14% are singletons. The definition of stable Graves' hyperthyroidism was no ophthalmopathy progression within 18 months. Hyperthyroidism had been newly diagnosed in patients aged 18 to 65, and its duration was under 2 months. Patients showing uncontrolled infection, other autoimmune disease, pregnancy or lactation were ineligible.

Study-level findings and limits: In the blood, most expanded thyroid clonotypes above 0.001 appeared as well.

The V and J genes are TRBV12-3 or TRBV12-4 and TRBJ1-1; D not certain. This TCR was recovered from a woman aged 18-35 years with Graves' hyperthyroidism. Source material: blood. CDR3 bases: TGTGCCAGCAGTTTGGCCGGCCACACTGAAGCTTTCTTT. Protein product: CASSLAGHTEAFF.